Each of the 24 T cell receptor beta chains below was sequenced from the same sample in a study of regulatory T cells in long-lasting Graves disease. Building of the TCR beta libraries involved iRepertoire HTBI primers and Arm-PCR of CDR3 regions. TCRdb re-analysed the multiplex PCR reads in MiXCR, keeping a single row per CDR3 protein. This table holds some 600,000 distinct CDR3 sequences, around 15% found once. Indicated time point: newly diagnosed GD, antithyroid drugs for less than 3 months. RNA from PBMCs was the source of the TCR library. The same sample was also studied in work on T cells in Graves' hyperthyroidism and ophthalmopathy.

The sample in question was peripheral blood mononuclear cells (PBMCs), obtained at new diagnosis, from a patient treated with antithyroid drugs. These receptors all come from a man aged 18-30 years with Graves disease.

This clonotype was detected ten times or more. The genes are TRBV7-3 and TRBJ2-1; 8 positions match TRBD1. After removal of 6 bases from V and 4 bases from J, the junction contained 8 bases not matched to a gene. The CDR3 sequence is 15 residues long. In germline, CDR1 is SGHTA, CDR2 FQGTGA. The CDR3 nucleotides are TGTGCCAGCAGACACGACAGGGGACCTTACAATGAGCAGTTCTTC. Amino acids: CASRHDRGPYNEQFF. The full variable domain, in which reference TRBV7-3 and TRBJ2-1 provide the parts outside the CDR3, is GAGVSQTPSNKVTEKGKYVELRCDPISGHTALYWYRQSLGQGPEFLIYFQGTGAADDSGLPNDRFFAVRPEGSVSTLKIQRTERGDSAVYLCASRHDRGPYNEQFFGPGTRLTVL.

This clonotype was observed a handful of times. V and J are TRBV6-1 and TRBJ1-4; D gene unclear. The CDR3 extends over 13 amino acids. Trimming removed 5 bases from V and 11 bases from J, with 15 bases in between. The germline V gene encodes CDR1 MNHNS and CDR2 SASEGT. The chain's CDR3 is CASSTTTAAKLFF. The CDR3 coding sequence is TGTGCCAGCAGTACCACGACTGCCGCTAAACTGTTTTTT.

This clonotype was seen ten or more times. This chain uses TRBV12-3 or TRBV12-4 with TRBJ2-3; no clear D. The ends were cut back, 7 bases at V and 4 bases at J, with 9 bases in the middle. This CDR3 spans 12 amino acids. The CDR3 DNA sequence: TGTGCCAGCACCACCGGCGCAGATACGCAGTATTTT. This codes for CASTTGADTQYF.

Notes on this clonotype: This may stem from a read error, because a much larger clone lies one nucleotide away. The chain recombines TRBV5-4 with TRBJ1-1; TRBD1 agrees at 7 bases. The CDR3 covers 14 residues. The J segment lost 4 bases and the V segment lost 4 bases, leaving 7 bases of the junction unmatched. CDR1 and CDR2 from the germline V gene are SGHNT and YYREEE (reference sequence). The CDR3 DNA is TGTGCCAGCAGCGGGAGGGGGCCCGGCACTGAAGCTTTCTTT. Its protein is CASSGRGPGTEAFF.

This clonotype appeared a few times. This chain connects TRBV28 to TRBJ2-3; D may match TRBD1 or TRBD2 (5 bases each). Trimming left V 2 bases short and J 2 bases short, with 8 bases between. CDR1 is MDHEN, CDR2 SYDVKM, per germline. The CDR3 extends over 14 amino acids. CDR3 loop: CASSLGTLTDTQYF. In nucleotides, the CDR3 is TGTGCCAGCAGTTTAGGGACCCTCACAGATACGCAGTATTTT.

This chain links TRBV30 with TRBJ2-6; 7 bases agree with TRBD1. After removal of 1 base from V and 2 bases from J, the junction contained 11 bases not matched to a gene. Germline V lookup: CDR1 GTSNPN, CDR2 SVGIG (reference sequence). This CDR3 comprises 18 residues. Here the CDR3 DNA reads TGTGCCTGGAGTGCCGTGGTAGGGGGCCCCGCTGGGGCCAACGTCCTGACTTTC. Residues: CAWSAVVGGPAGANVLTF. The variable domain in full, with the rest retrieved from reference TRBV30 and TRBJ2-6, is SQTIHQWPATLVQPVGSPLSLECTVEGTSNPNLYWYRQAAGRGLQLLFYSVGIGQISSEVPQNLSASRPQDRQFILSSKKLLLSDSGFYLCAWSAVVGGPAGANVLTFGAGSRLTVL.

This clonotype was recorded at least ten times. J is TRBJ2-7 and V is TRBV11-2; D gene ambiguous. Germline loops: CDR1 SGHAT, CDR2 FQNNGV. The CDR3 consists of 15 residues. Trimming shortened V by 5 bases and J by 7 bases, and 21 bases separated the two germline ends. CDR3 region: CASSPRKGPVLEQYF. The CDR3 DNA sequence: TGTGCCAGCAGCCCCCGGAAGGGCCCAGTGCTAGAGCAGTACTTC.

A few counts support this clonotype. Germline and junction disagree at one end, which may indicate a read error. The chain recombines TRBV12-3 or TRBV12-4 with TRBJ2-7; 7 bases align to TRBD2. This CDR3 has 19 residues. The CDR3 sequence is CAGSFRWVGGDYLSYEQYF. The CDR3 DNA reads as TGTGCCGGCAGTTTTCGTTGGGTTGGGGGGGACTACCTCTCCTACGAGCAGTACTTC.

This clonotype showed up many times. The CDR3 spells CASSSSDRINYGYTF. The CDR3 DNA reads as TGTGCCAGCAGTTCCTCGGACCGGATTAACTATGGCTACACCTTC. The J gene is TRBJ1-2, the V gene TRBV12-3 or TRBV12-4; unclear D gene. The V end lost 4 bases, the J end lost 1 base, and 13 bases lay between the germline ends. The CDR3 is made up of 15 amino acids.

This clonotype was observed at least ten times. CDR3: CASSLSLAGGETQYF. The CDR3 DNA is TGTGCCAGCAGCTTATCCCTAGCGGGAGGAGAGACCCAGTACTTC. The J gene is TRBJ2-5, the V gene TRBV7-9, with 11 bases lining up with TRBD2. Germline CDR1 is SEHNR and CDR2 is FQNEAQ (reference sequence). There are 15 residues in the CDR3. With 2 bases clipped from V and 4 bases from J, the junction kept 3 bases outside the gene matches.

The chain couples TRBV24-1 to TRBJ2-2; D gene unclear. The germline V gene encodes CDR1 KGHDR and CDR2 SFDVKD. Trimming cost V 3 bases and J 6 bases, with 13 bases left between them. CDR3 length: 15 amino acids. The CDR3 nucleotides read TGTGCCACCAGTGATGTCGGGCTCCGGCCCGGGGAGCTGTTTTTT. Encoded protein: CATSDVGLRPGELFF.

A word on this clonotype: One end of the junction fails to match germline, which may point to a read error. The chain is built from TRBV29-1 and TRBJ1-4, with D unresolved. This CDR3 has 13 amino acids. Germline V gene data show CDR1 as SQVTM and CDR2 as ANQGSEA. The CDR3 loop is CGVRTLTNEKLFF. DNA for the CDR3: TGCGGCGTTCGTACTTTAACTAATGAAAAACTGTTTTTT.

This clonotype was observed a handful of times. The chain recombines TRBV4-1 with TRBJ2-1; TRBD1 agrees at 7 bases. With V trimmed by 0 bases and J by 6 bases, 23 bases remained unmatched. Germline V gene lookup returns CDR1 MGHRA and CDR2 YSYEKL. The CDR3 is 21 amino acids. Written as DNA, the CDR3 is TGCGCCAGCAGCCAAGATAAGAAAGGGAGACCTAGCAGGGGGTGGTCCAATGAGCAGTTCTTC. It codes for CASSQDKKGRPSRGWSNEQFF.

This clonotype was picked up a small number of times. The J gene is TRBJ2-7, the V gene TRBV18; no clear D. V shed 3 bases and J shed 3 bases, with 12 bases lying between them. CDR1 and CDR2 (germline): KGHSH, LQKENI. The CDR3 has 14 amino acids. CDR3: CASSPPGSRYEQYF. CDR3 DNA: TGTGCCAGCTCACCCCCGGGCAGCCGCTACGAGCAGTACTTC.

In its sample, this clonotype was seen a few times. The rearrangement links TRBV30 to TRBJ1-5, with 7 bases identical to TRBD1. Germline V lookup: CDR1 GTSNPN, CDR2 SVGIG (reference sequence). The length of the CDR3 is 14 residues. V shed 3 bases and J 4 bases; nucleotides not matched to a gene: 6. The CDR3 spells CAWRSRGQNQPQHF. CDR3 bases: TGTGCCTGGAGGTCGAGGGGACAGAATCAGCCCCAGCATTTT.

This clonotype was detected ten times or more. The chain combines TRBV6-5 with TRBJ1-5; the D is unclear. Germline assignment: CDR1 MNHEY and CDR2 SVGAGI. Between the trimmed V and J ends, which lost 2 bases and 7 bases, there was a span of 9 bases. The CDR3 is 13 residues long. DNA for the CDR3: TGTGCCAGCAGTTACATGGGAAGCCAGCCCCAGCATTTT. Translating it yields CASSYMGSQPQHF.

This clonotype was observed many times. V and J are TRBV12-3 or TRBV12-4 and TRBJ1-2; TRBD1 agrees at 9 bases. The V and J ends lost 5 bases and 4 bases, in that order; junction bases with no gene match: 8. This CDR3 comprises 15 residues. CDR3: CASSPGTGSSYGYTF. The CDR3 region has the DNA TGTGCCAGCAGTCCGGGGACAGGGTCCTCCTATGGCTACACCTTC.

The rearrangement joins TRBV7-8 to TRBJ1-5; the D gene is possibly TRBD1 (5 bases). Trimming took 5 bases from V and 7 from J, leaving 18 bases between them. The CDR3 is 15 residues long. The germline gives CDR1 SGHVS, CDR2 FQNEAQ. The CDR3 coding sequence is TGTGCCAGCAGCCCTAAGGGGATGAAGTGGCAGCCCCAGCATTTT. Translating it yields CASSPKGMKWQPQHF.

V usage is TRBV5-1 and J usage is TRBJ2-7; D might be TRBD1 (6 bases). Trimming cost V 0 bases and J 0 bases, with 10 bases left between them. The germline V gene has CDR1 SGHRS and CDR2 YFSETQ. The CDR3 length is 15 residues. CDR3 sequence (DNA): TGCGCCAGCAGCTTGGTAGGGGGAGCCTCCTACGAGCAGTACTTC. This sequence encodes CASSLVGGASYEQYF.

This clonotype has a handful of counts. This chain joins TRBV20-1 and TRBJ2-1; D not certain. Germline-derived CDR1 and CDR2 are DFQATT and SNEGSKA (reference sequence). The CDR3 is 10 amino acids. The V gene lost 3 bases and the J gene lost 7 bases, with 4 bases spanning the gap. The CDR3 DNA follows: TGCAGTGCTAGCTCGAATGAGCAGTTCTTC. The encoded protein is CSASSNEQFF.

This clonotype was observed a single time. One end of the junction does not line up with germline, which may come from a read error. The chain links TRBV29-1 to TRBJ2-1; 11 bases are shared with TRBD2. The CDR3 is made up of 17 amino acids. Per germline, CDR1 SQVTM and CDR2 ANQGSEA. The CDR3 reads CSVEGNLGTSGYNEQFF. In DNA form, the CDR3 reads TGCAGCGTGGAAGGGAACCTCGGGACTAGCGGCTACAATGAGCAGTTCTTC.

This clonotype was picked up many times. J is TRBJ2-7 and V is TRBV5-1, with TRBD2 matching 7 bases. This CDR3 is built from 15 residues. Per germline, CDR1 SGHRS and CDR2 YFSETQ. The V gene end was trimmed by 0 bases and the J gene end by 3 bases; junction bases not matched to a gene: 6. The CDR3 sequence: CASSLAASGNYEQYF. The CDR3 DNA reads as TGCGCCAGCAGCTTGGCCGCGAGCGGGAACTACGAGCAGTACTTC. The variable domain in full, with the rest retrieved from reference TRBV5-1 and TRBJ2-7, is KAGVTQTPRYLIKTRGQQVTLSCSPISGHRSVSWYQQTPGQGLQFLFEYFSETQRNKGNFPGRFSGRQFSNSRSEMNVSTLELGDSALYLCASSLAASGNYEQYFGPGTRLTVT.

This clonotype was counted at least ten times. This rearrangement joins TRBV6-1 to TRBJ1-5; 9 positions match TRBD1. J gave up 2 bases and V 5 bases, and 13 bases lay outside the gene matches. Germline values: CDR1 MNHNS, CDR2 SASEGT. This CDR3 has 18 amino acids. The CDR3 nucleotides read TGTGCCAGCAGTCGGACCGGGACAGGGCGATCGGGCAATCAGCCCCAGCATTTT. Protein sequence: CASSRTGTGRSGNQPQHF.

On this clonotype: One end of the junction is discordant with germline, which a read error may explain. The J gene is TRBJ2-1, the V gene TRBV10-3; maybe TRBD2 (6 bases). Germline CDR1 is ENHRY and CDR2 is SYGVKD. The CDR3 is made up of 13 amino acids. The CDR3 protein is CTIGSLAENEQFF. The CDR3 bases are TGTACCATCGGTTCTTTAGCGGAGAATGAGCAGTTCTTC.